These 32 T cell receptor beta chains originate from one sample sequenced in a study of T cell clones after liver transplantation. Here immunoSEQ multiplex PCR was the method, and the copy in TCRdb shows in-frame clones only, minus some. The repertoire holds about 53,000 clones, roughly 80% seen once, with 8% to 9.5% in the top ten. The sequencing here drew on CD4+ T cells from blood, taken before liver transplant. The receptors come from a human donor who received a liver transplant.

A few counts support this clone. The V call is TRBV19, the J call TRBJ1-2; perhaps TRBD1 as D (5 bases). This CDR3 is 14 amino acids long. From germline, CDR1 is LNHDA and CDR2 SQIVND (reference sequence). The V end was cut by 5 bases, the J end by 7 bases, with 17 bases between. DNA of the CDR3: TGTGCCAGTAGTTCCTTCCAGGGTATCTTTGGCTACACCTTC. Translating gives CASSSFQGIFGYTF.

This clone was seen more than once but under ten times. The chain combines TRBV29-1 with TRBJ2-7; 9 nucleotides line up with TRBD1. The length of the CDR3 is 15 residues. Germline V gives CDR1 SQVTM, CDR2 ANQGSEA. J lost 2 bases, V lost 4 bases, and 9 bases had no gene match. The CDR3 DNA reads TGCAGCGTTGCGGGGTTACAGGGGGCGGCCTACGAGCAGTACTTC. Its translation is CSVAGLQGAAYEQYF.

The gene calls are TRBV11-1 and TRBJ1-5; D gene uncertain. The CDR3 totals 14 residues. Looked up from germline, CDR1 is SGHAT and CDR2 is FQDESV (reference sequence). Trimming removed 1 base at V and 4 bases at J, with 8 bases between. This chain's CDR3 is CASSLEPGNQPQHF. The DNA for the CDR3 is TGTGCCAGCAGCTTAGAACCCGGGAATCAGCCCCAGCATTTT.

The J gene is TRBJ2-3, the V gene TRBV7-2; 8 bases map to TRBD1. Germline assignment: CDR1 SGHTA and CDR2 FQGNSA. The CDR3 loop spans 14 amino acids. The ends lost 4 bases at V and 7 bases at J; junction bases unmatched: 7. The CDR3 region is CASSSRQGRNTQYF. The CDR3 DNA reads as TGTGCCAGCAGCTCACGACAGGGGCGGAATACGCAGTATTTT. Using reference TRBV7-2 and TRBJ2-3 for the parts outside the CDR3, the full variable domain is GAGVSQSPSNKVTEKGKDVELRCDPISGHTALYWYRQSLGQGLEFLIYFQGNSAPDKSGLPSDRFSAERTGGSVSTLTIQRTQQEDSAVYLCASSSRQGRNTQYFGPGTRLTVL.

The chain has TRBV7-2 and TRBJ2-5; D is unclear. The V gene's germline CDR1 is SGHTA and CDR2 FQGNSA. The CDR3 covers 15 residues. Trimming removed 5 bases from V and 4 bases from J, with 17 bases in between. CDR3 nucleotides: TGTGCCAGCAGCCCAGGTTGGGGATTCGGAGAGACCCAGTACTTC. Translation: CASSPGWGFGETQYF.

CDR3 sequence (DNA): TGTGCCAGCAGTGAAGCGCGGGGCGGGGGGGCGGAGACCCAGTACTTC. Translation: CASSEARGGGAETQYF. V is TRBV6-1 and J is TRBJ2-5, with 9 bases aligning to TRBD2. The CDR3 has 16 residues. V lost 0 bases to trimming and J lost 5 bases; unmatched junction nucleotides: 7. Germline V CDR1 and CDR2: MNHNS, SASEGT.

The CDR3 sequence is CASKPGSLGEQYF. Written as DNA, the CDR3 is TGTGCCAGCAAACCCGGGAGCCTTGGGGAGCAGTACTTC. V gene TRBV6-6 combines with J gene TRBJ2-7, with D possibly matching TRBD2 (6 bases). Per germline, CDR1 MNHNY and CDR2 SVGAGI (reference sequence). The CDR3 extends over 13 amino acids. Trimming stripped 7 bases from V and 7 bases from J, with 17 bases between.

The chain employs TRBV11-2 and TRBJ2-3, with D tentatively TRBD1 (6 bases). Germline V gene sequence: CDR1 SGHAT, CDR2 FQNNGV. The CDR3 runs 16 residues. V lost 5 bases, J lost 5 bases, and 20 bases lay in between. CDR3 in amino acids: CASSKTGTQVQDTQYF. CDR3 DNA: TGTGCCAGCAGCAAAACCGGGACACAAGTCCAAGATACGCAGTATTTT.

The chain couples TRBV11-2 to TRBJ2-3; D may match TRBD1 or TRBD2 (5 bases each). Germline V CDR1 and CDR2: SGHAT, FQNNGV. V was shortened by 0 bases and J by 0 bases, with 10 bases between the two germline ends. The CDR3 is 16 residues long. CDR3 sequence reads: CASSLDMGVSTDTQYF. The CDR3, as DNA: TGTGCCAGCAGCTTAGATATGGGGGTAAGCACAGATACGCAGTATTTT.

The gene calls are TRBV5-5 and TRBJ1-5, with D hard to call. Trimming removed 0 bases at V and 1 base at J, with 8 bases between. This CDR3 has 15 residues. Germline values: CDR1 SGHKS, CDR2 YYEKEE (reference sequence). This chain's CDR3 is CASSLALESNQPQHF. The CDR3, as DNA: TGTGCCAGCAGCTTGGCCCTGGAAAGCAATCAGCCCCAGCATTTT.

The V call is TRBV7-8, the J call TRBJ2-1; D gene ambiguous. The ends were cut back, 6 bases at V and 2 bases at J, with 17 bases in the middle. Germline V CDR1 and CDR2: SGHVS, FQNEAQ. This CDR3 has 16 residues. CDR3 region: CASSSYRVPPYNEQFF. CDR3 DNA sequence: TGTGCCAGCAGTTCTTACCGGGTCCCCCCCTACAATGAGCAGTTCTTC.

The chain joins TRBV21-1 to TRBJ1-6. TRBV21-1 corresponds to a pseudogene. The length of the CDR3 is 13 residues. The CDR3 region is CAIQRPRGSPLHF. The CDR3 bases are TGTGCCATCCAACGCCCCCGAGGGTCACCCCTCCACTTT.

V and J are TRBV11-1 and TRBJ2-7; TRBD1 agrees at 7 bases. The CDR3 length is 15 residues. V trimming: 5 bases; J trimming: 3 bases; junction bases outside the gene matches: 10. CDR1 SGHAT and CDR2 FQDESV come from the germline V gene (reference sequence). In nucleotides, the CDR3 is TGTGCCAGCAGCGCCTCACAGGGGCGCTTCTACGAGCAGTACTTC. It translates to CASSASQGRFYEQYF.

The chain employs TRBV18 and TRBJ1-5; no clear D gene. Per germline, CDR1 KGHSH and CDR2 LQKENI. With 5 bases removed from V and 5 bases from J, the gap between germline ends came to 13 bases. The CDR3 is 14 residues long. The CDR3 reads CASSFERDHQPQHF. CDR3 coding DNA: TGTGCCAGCTCATTCGAACGGGATCATCAGCCCCAGCATTTT.

This clone has a handful of counts. This rearrangement joins TRBV18 to TRBJ2-1; 10 bases fit TRBD2. The germline gives CDR1 KGHSH, CDR2 LQKENI. V lost 3 bases to trimming and J lost 7 bases; unmatched junction nucleotides: 3. This CDR3 spans 14 amino acids. CDR3 coding DNA: TGTGCCAGCTCACCCGCTAGCGGGAGTAATGAGCAGTTCTTC. Amino acid sequence: CASSPASGSNEQFF. The whole variable domain, remainder taken from reference TRBV18 and TRBJ2-1, is NAGVMQNPRHLVRRRGQEARLRCSPMKGHSHVYWYRQLPEEGLKFMVYLQKENIIDESGMPKERFSAEFPKEGPSILRIQQVVRGDSAAYFCASSPASGSNEQFFGPGTRLTVL.

About this clone: This sample includes further DNA sequences coding for the same CDR3. The chain links TRBV28 to TRBJ2-2; the match to TRBD1 covers 7 bases. V gave up 6 bases and J gave up 5 bases; unmatched junction bases: 6. Germline assignment: CDR1 MDHEN and CDR2 SYDVKM. The CDR3 loop spans 14 amino acids. The CDR3 coding sequence is TGTGCCAGCAGGTCCGGGACAGTGACCGGGGAGCTGTTTTTT. Its translation: CASRSGTVTGELFF.

The rearrangement links TRBV4-1 to TRBJ1-2, with a possible D match to TRBD1 (5 bases). The ends were cut back, 0 bases at V and 4 bases at J, with 9 bases in the middle. This CDR3 has 14 residues. Germline V gene data show CDR1 as MGHRA and CDR2 as YSYEKL. This CDR3 reads CASSQERQGYGYTF. CDR3 nucleotides: TGCGCCAGCAGCCAAGAGCGTCAGGGCTATGGCTACACCTTC.

The chain links TRBV7-2 to TRBJ2-2; D is possibly TRBD1 (5 bases). V shed 5 bases and J shed 5 bases, with 18 bases lying between them. This CDR3 spans 16 amino acids. The germline V gene has CDR1 SGHTA and CDR2 FQGNSA. Written as DNA, the CDR3 is TGTGCCAGCAGCCCCCAGGGTAGCCTGAGGACCGGGGAGCTGTTTTTT. Protein sequence: CASSPQGSLRTGELFF.

This rearrangement joins TRBV5-4 to TRBJ1-2; D call uncertain. The ends were cut back, 4 bases at V and 4 bases at J, with 14 bases in the middle. The V gene's germline CDR1 is SGHNT and CDR2 YYREEE (reference sequence). This CDR3 is built from 14 residues. The CDR3 is CASSPPNTVYGYTF. CDR3 sequence (DNA): TGTGCCAGCAGCCCTCCAAACACGGTCTATGGCTACACCTTC.

Here the CDR3 DNA reads TGTGCCAGCAGCCCTTCGACACCGTCTGGAAACACCATATATTTT. Translating it yields CASSPSTPSGNTIYF. The genes are TRBV9 and TRBJ1-3; D is unclear. Trimming stripped 4 bases from V and 1 base from J, with 12 bases between. The germline gives CDR1 SGDLS, CDR2 YYNGEE. The CDR3 spans 15 residues.

This rearrangement joins TRBV19 to TRBJ2-5; a possible D gene is TRBD2 (5 bases). Germline CDR1 is LNHDA and CDR2 is SQIVND (reference sequence). CDR3 length: 10 residues. CDR3: CASGGETQYF. Here the CDR3 DNA reads TGTGCGAGCGGCGGGGAGACCCAGTACTTC. Based on the CDR3 plus reference TRBV19 and TRBJ2-5, the full variable domain is DGGITQSPKYLFRKEGQNVTLSCEQNLNHDAMYWYRQDPGQGLRLIYYSQIVNDFQKGDIAEGYSVSREKKESFPLTVTSAQKNPTAFYLCASGGETQYFGPGTRLLVL.

This clone has just one count. CDR3 amino acids: CASSWRGPDTGELFF. The CDR3 DNA follows: TGTGCCAGCAGCTGGCGGGGGCCCGACACCGGGGAGCTGTTTTTT. The chain couples TRBV13 to TRBJ2-2; a possible D gene is TRBD2 (7 bases). V dropped 4 bases and J dropped 3 bases, with 12 bases sitting between them. The CDR3 is 15 residues long. Germline V CDR1 and CDR2: PRHDT, FYEKMQ (reference sequence).

The genes are TRBV21-1 and TRBJ2-7; the D call in the table, TRBD2, was not verified against the DNA. TRBV21-1 is designated a pseudogene. The length of the CDR3 is 12 residues. This CDR3 is CASSIRWYEQYF. The DNA for the CDR3 is TGTGCCAGCAGCATCCGGTGGTACGAGCAGTACTTC.

V gene TRBV27 combines with J gene TRBJ2-3, with D possibly being TRBD2 (6 bases). V shed 3 bases and J shed 9 bases, with 13 bases lying between them. The CDR3 is 13 amino acids. The germline V gene has CDR1 MNHEY and CDR2 SMNVEV (reference sequence). CDR3 region: CASSFAGGNTQYF. For the CDR3, the DNA is TGTGCCAGCAGTTTCGCCGGAGGGAACACGCAGTATTTT.

The chain combines TRBV5-1 with TRBJ2-2, with 7 bases that match TRBD1. This CDR3 spans 14 amino acids. In germline, CDR1 is SGHRS, CDR2 YFSETQ. The V and J ends lost 7 bases and 0 bases, in that order; junction bases with no gene match: 3. The CDR3 protein is CASGGQTNTGELFF. CDR3 nucleotide sequence: TGCGCCAGCGGGGGACAGACGAACACCGGGGAGCTGTTTTTT.

The chain combines TRBV19 with TRBJ2-7; perhaps TRBD1 as D (6 bases). Germline CDR1 LNHDA, CDR2 SQIVND (reference sequence). Trimming took 5 bases from V and 2 from J, leaving 16 bases between them. This CDR3 comprises 15 residues. The CDR3 here is CASSLRTDRAYEQYF. The DNA for the CDR3 is TGTGCCAGTAGTTTACGTACGGACAGAGCCTACGAGCAGTACTTC. The full variable domain, rest sourced from reference TRBV19 and TRBJ2-7, is DGGITQSPKYLFRKEGQNVTLSCEQNLNHDAMYWYRQDPGQGLRLIYYSQIVNDFQKGDIAEGYSVSREKKESFPLTVTSAQKNPTAFYLCASSLRTDRAYEQYFGPGTRLTVT.

The table lists this clone with many counts. The chain uses TRBV7-2 and TRBJ1-1, with TRBD1 as a possible D gene (5 bases). Per germline, CDR1 SGHTA and CDR2 FQGNSA. The V end lost 0 bases, the J end lost 5 bases, and 13 bases lay between the germline ends. This CDR3 region has 15 residues. In nucleotides, the CDR3 is TGTGCCAGCAGCTTAGCGGGGGGTTACGGGACTGAAGCTTTCTTT. Translation: CASSLAGGYGTEAFF.

The V and J genes are TRBV7-9 and TRBJ2-3; D gene unclear. The germline V gene has CDR1 SEHNR and CDR2 FQNEAQ (reference sequence). This CDR3 is built from 13 residues. Trimming cost V 5 bases and J 1 base, with 7 bases left between them. The CDR3 region is CASSRIRTDTQYF. The CDR3, as DNA: TGTGCCAGCAGCCGGATCCGCACAGATACGCAGTATTTT.

This chain connects TRBV30 to TRBJ2-7; D is ambiguous. Germline assignment: CDR1 GTSNPN and CDR2 SVGIG (reference sequence). CDR3 length: 13 residues. The ends were cut back, 3 bases at V and 3 bases at J, with 12 bases in the middle. The CDR3 nucleotides are TGTGCCTGGAGACCGTGGGAAAGCTACGAGCAGTACTTC. Amino acids: CAWRPWESYEQYF.

As regards this clone: The sample holds other DNA sequences that translate to the same CDR3. The CDR3 loop reads CASAPGQGFRGETQYF. The CDR3 nucleotides are TGCGCCAGCGCACCGGGACAGGGATTCAGGGGGGAGACCCAGTACTTC. J is TRBJ2-5 and V is TRBV5-1, with 9 nucleotides matching TRBD1. The CDR3 is 16 residues long. The germline V gene has CDR1 SGHRS and CDR2 YFSETQ. V dropped 7 bases and J dropped 5; count of bases not matched to a gene: 15.

The chain is built from TRBV7-2 and TRBJ1-1, with D possibly being TRBD1 (5 bases). CDR1 is SGHTA, CDR2 FQGNSA, per germline. There are 15 residues in the CDR3. Trimming took off 3 bases at V and 1 base at J, with 12 bases between the two ends. CDR3 coding DNA: TGTGCCAGCAGCTTTTATACAGGCAAGAACACTGAAGCTTTCTTT. Translating gives CASSFYTGKNTEAFF.

This chain uses TRBV20-1 with TRBJ2-7; D is uncertain. V was clipped by 2 bases and J by 7 bases, with 9 bases between them. This CDR3 has 11 residues. Germline CDR1 and CDR2: DFQATT and SNEGSKA (reference sequence). The CDR3 nucleotides read TGCAGTGCTAGACGTAATCAGGAGCAGTACTTC. This translates into CSARRNQEQYF.